This T cell receptor (beta chain) was identified during a study of post-analysis software for immune sequencing data. Each TCR beta cDNA library carried unique molecular identifiers. Between about 1 and 11 million T cells gave rise to approximately 520,000 cDNA molecules. MiXCR was run by TCRdb on the PCR reads, yielding one entry per CDR3 protein. The sample includes 750,000 to 950,000 distinct CDR3 sequences, roughly 58% seen only once; the top ten take roughly 4.4%. The clonotype comes from a girl aged 10-17 years with multiple sclerosis. The specimen was blood.

The CDR3 here is CASSRQYMNTEAFF. The CDR3 DNA is TGCGCCAGCAGCAGACAGTATATGAACACTGAAGCTTTCTTT. The chain links TRBV5-1 to TRBJ1-1; a weak D match, TRBD1 (5 bases). Germline assignment: CDR1 SGHRS and CDR2 YFSETQ. The V end lost 4 bases, the J end lost 0 bases, and 10 bases lay between the germline ends. This CDR3 has 14 residues.